Below are 31 T cell receptor beta chains sequenced from a single sample in a study of blood T cells in healthy people across ages. For the second PCR, which ran for 7 to 11 cycles, a sample-barcoded 5' primer and a J-beta primer mix were used. From the 5' RACE reads, TCRdb called clonotypes with MiXCR, one entry per CDR3 protein. There are 800,000 to 950,000 distinct CDR3 sequences in the sample; approximately 49% occur only once, and around an eighth lies in the top ten. The sample taken for sequencing was blood. The receptors come from a man aged 25 to 40 in good health.

The chain employs TRBV6-2 or TRBV6-3 and TRBJ2-3; weak D call: TRBD1 (5 bases). The V gene's germline CDR1 is MNHEY and CDR2 SVGEGT. V was cut by 9 bases and J by 6 bases, with 22 bases left in between. The CDR3 extends over 15 amino acids. The CDR3 DNA sequence: TGTGCCAGTAGGACAACTCTATCCGCCAGGGATACGCAGTATTTT. It is translated as CASRTTLSARDTQYF.

The chain has TRBV11-3 and TRBJ2-3; TRBD1 is a possible D gene (6 bases). This CDR3 has 17 residues. The V gene lost 5 bases and the J gene lost 1 base, with 19 bases spanning the gap. CDR1 and CDR2 (germline): SGHNT, YENEEA. This chain's CDR3 is CASSTTTGTLGTDTQYF. In DNA form, the CDR3 reads TGTGCCAGCAGCACCACCACAGGGACCCTTGGCACAGATACGCAGTATTTT.

The chain uses TRBV4-1 and TRBJ2-3; 9 bases agree with TRBD2. V shed 0 bases, J shed 7 bases, and the junction held 5 bases outside the gene matches. CDR1 is MGHRA and CDR2 is YSYEKL in the germline V gene. The CDR3 runs to 15 residues. The CDR3 here is CASSQEGSGGHTQYF. The CDR3 DNA reads as TGCGCCAGCAGCCAAGAAGGGAGCGGGGGGCATACGCAGTATTTT.

The chain joins TRBV15 to TRBJ1-1; 10 bases agree with TRBD1. The germline V gene encodes CDR1 LNHNV and CDR2 YYDKDF (reference sequence). The CDR3 runs 14 residues. V lost 11 bases and J lost 4; bases outside the gene matches: 10. CDR3 nucleotide sequence: TGTGCCGCGTCCTGGGGGACAGGGGTCACTGAAGCTTTCTTT. Residues: CAASWGTGVTEAFF.

CDR3 coding DNA: TGTGCCAGCAGCTTTGAGTATACGCAGTATTTT. Protein sequence: CASSFEYTQYF. V usage is TRBV5-5 and J usage is TRBJ2-3; unclear D gene. The germline CDR1 and CDR2 sequences are SGHKS and YYEKEE (reference sequence). This CDR3 contains 11 residues. Trimming took 2 bases from V and 7 from J, leaving 5 bases between them.

V usage is TRBV11-2 and J usage is TRBJ1-3; D might be TRBD1 (6 bases). V gave up 4 bases and J gave up 1 base, with 14 bases separating them. Germline CDR1 reads SGHAT; CDR2 reads FQNNGV. The CDR3 length is 16 residues. The DNA of the CDR3 is TGTGCCAGCAGCTCGGCAGGGGCATCATCTGGAAACACCATATATTTT. Translated, it gives CASSSAGASSGNTIYF.

V and J are TRBV27 and TRBJ2-1; D is unclear. CDR3 size: 15 residues. The germline V and J ends were trimmed by 5 bases and 0 bases, with 11 bases remaining between them. CDR1 and CDR2 from the germline V gene are MNHEY and SMNVEV (reference sequence). The CDR3 here is CASSIGVPSYNEQFF. The CDR3 DNA reads TGTGCCAGCAGTATAGGAGTTCCCTCCTACAATGAGCAGTTCTTC.

Points on this clonotype: The junction departs from germline at one end; a sequencing error may be responsible. The rearrangement uses TRBV2 and TRBJ2-3, with TRBD1 identical over 8 bases. CDR1 and CDR2 from the germline V gene are SNHLY and FYNNEI. This CDR3 region has 15 residues. The CDR3 DNA sequence: TGTGCCAGCAGTGGGACAGGGTATGGCACAAATACGCAGTATTTT. This codes for CASSGTGYGTNTQYF.

The chain uses TRBV12-3 or TRBV12-4 and TRBJ2-2; tentative D call: TRBD2 (7 bases). The ends were cut back, 7 bases at V and 5 bases at J, with 23 bases in the middle. This CDR3 spans 17 amino acids. CDR3 in DNA: TGTGCCAGCACCCGTCGGGTCGGGGGGCACAATACCGGGGAGCTGTTTTTT. Translation gives CASTRRVGGHNTGELFF.

This sequence joins TRBV4-2 and TRBJ2-3, with TRBD2 identical over 8 bases. V shed 8 bases and J 4 bases; nucleotides not matched to a gene: 20. The CDR3 length is 18 residues. Germline-derived CDR1 and CDR2 are LGHNA and YNFKEQ. In nucleotides, the CDR3 is TGTGCCAGCCGGAGGGAGGGTGCCGGACTAGCTACTCCAGATACGCAGTATTTT. Protein product: CASRREGAGLATPDTQYF.

The chain uses TRBV27 and TRBJ2-1; the D gene is possibly TRBD2 (6 bases). V shed 5 bases and J shed 5 bases, with 19 bases lying between them. This CDR3 spans 16 amino acids. CDR1 is MNHEY, CDR2 SMNVEV, per germline (reference sequence). The chain's CDR3 is CASSPRVAGYNNEQFF. For the CDR3, the DNA is TGTGCCAGCAGTCCCCGGGTGGCGGGGTATAACAATGAGCAGTTCTTC.

The chain couples TRBV4-3 to TRBJ1-2, with D possibly being TRBD1 (5 bases). Germline CDR1 and CDR2: LGHNA and YSLEER. V lost 4 bases and J lost 6, with 12 bases in between. This CDR3 has 13 amino acids. Here the CDR3 reads CASSRMGGDGYTF. The CDR3 DNA follows: TGCGCCAGCAGCCGAATGGGGGGAGATGGCTACACCTTC.

CDR3 sequence (DNA): TGTGCCAGTAGCGCGGACAGGGGCTCTGGTGTCTCCTACAATGAGCAGTTCTTC. Amino acid sequence: CASSADRGSGVSYNEQFF. The chain links TRBV19 to TRBJ2-1; 9 bases align to TRBD1. V shed 6 bases, J shed 0 bases, and the junction held 12 bases outside the gene matches. The germline V gene has CDR1 LNHDA and CDR2 SQIVND (reference sequence). CDR3 size: 18 residues.

The chain joins TRBV29-1 to TRBJ2-5, with D possibly being TRBD2 (5 bases). Germline V gene data show CDR1 as SQVTM and CDR2 as ANQGSEA. Trimming removed 1 base at V and 1 base at J, with 13 bases between. The CDR3 is 15 amino acids. For the CDR3, the DNA is TGCAGCGTTGAAGGTTGGGAGACAATCCAAGAGACCCAGTACTTC. This sequence encodes CSVEGWETIQETQYF.

This chain connects TRBV28 to TRBJ2-5, with a tentative D call TRBD2 (6 bases). Trimming removed 8 bases from V and 5 bases from J, with 18 bases in between. In germline, CDR1 is MDHEN, CDR2 SYDVKM. The CDR3 loop spans 14 amino acids. This CDR3 reads CASAGGGLKETQYF. CDR3 DNA sequence: TGTGCCAGCGCCGGGGGAGGTTTGAAGGAGACCCAGTACTTC.

This clonotype has only a few counts. The rearrangement joins TRBV20-1 to TRBJ2-1; D ambiguous. This CDR3 has 13 residues. From germline, CDR1 is DFQATT and CDR2 SNEGSKA (reference sequence). V was clipped by 3 bases and J by 8 bases, with 14 bases between them. This CDR3 reads CSASDPSYDEQFF. The DNA for the CDR3 is TGCAGTGCTAGCGATCCCAGTTACGATGAGCAGTTCTTC.

This clonotype was observed a few times. The chain carries TRBV29-1 and TRBJ2-1; D possibly corresponds to TRBD2 (6 bases). CDR3 length equals 12 residues. Trimming took off 0 bases at V and 6 bases at J, with 6 bases between the two ends. The germline V gene has CDR1 SQVTM and CDR2 ANQGSEA. The CDR3 DNA reads as TGCAGCGTTGAAGAGGAGGGCAATGAGCAGTTCTTC. Protein sequence: CSVEEEGNEQFF.

The V call is TRBV12-3 or TRBV12-4, the J call TRBJ1-2; D not certain. There are 12 residues in the CDR3. The V end was cut by 1 base, the J end by 7 bases, with 7 bases between. The CDR3 protein is CASSLEVTGYTF. The CDR3 region has the DNA TGTGCCAGCAGTTTAGAAGTCACTGGCTACACCTTC.

CDR3 loop: CSVHRGLAEQFF. The CDR3 nucleotides read TGCAGCGTTCACAGGGGGTTAGCTGAGCAGTTCTTC. The rearrangement joins TRBV29-1 to TRBJ2-1; TRBD1 matches at 8 bases. The V gene's germline CDR1 is SQVTM and CDR2 ANQGSEA. The CDR3 covers 12 residues. V lost 5 bases, J lost 9 bases, and 6 bases stayed unmatched.

This clonotype showed up just a few times. V usage is TRBV7-9 and J usage is TRBJ2-1; 9 nucleotides match TRBD2. Germline-derived CDR1 and CDR2 are SEHNR and FQNEAQ (reference sequence). Unmatched junction bases numbered 15, after V lost 7 bases and J lost 8 bases. The CDR3 sequence is 16 residues long. The CDR3 loop is CASTLPRGGGTHEQFF. The CDR3, as DNA: TGTGCCAGCACCCTTCCGCGGGGGGGAGGGACCCATGAGCAGTTCTTC.

This clonotype has only a few counts. This chain links TRBV10-3 with TRBJ2-3, with D perhaps given as TRBD1 or TRBD2 (6 bases each). The CDR3 has 14 residues. V lost 5 bases and J 5 bases, leaving 14 bases between the germline ends. Germline V gives CDR1 ENHRY, CDR2 SYGVKD. The CDR3 DNA reads as TGTGCCATCAGTATCGGGGGCGGTAGAGATACGCAGTATTTT. Amino acids: CAISIGGGRDTQYF.

This clonotype was recorded a few times. The rearrangement joins TRBV3-1 to TRBJ1-6; TRBD1 matches 8 bases. The trim removed 4 bases at V and 6 bases at J, leaving 5 bases unmatched. This CDR3 region has 15 residues. CDR1 is LGHDT and CDR2 is YNNKEL in the germline V gene (reference sequence). CDR3 bases: TGTGCCAGCAGCCCAGGGGGGACAGGTAATTCACCCCTCCACTTT. Protein product: CASSPGGTGNSPLHF.

To note about this clonotype: This may be a read error: a much more frequent sequence differs by one nucleotide. This chain links TRBV4-1 with TRBJ2-7; 7 nucleotides match TRBD1. The CDR3 covers 14 residues. The V and J ends lost 3 bases and 0 bases, in that order; junction bases with no gene match: 2. Germline V gene sequence: CDR1 MGHRA, CDR2 YSYEKL. The CDR3 is CASSHGTVSYEQYF. The CDR3 bases are TGCGCCAGCAGCCACGGGACAGTCTCCTACGAGCAGTACTTC.

The V call is TRBV4-2, the J call TRBJ1-2, with TRBD1 as a possible D gene (6 bases). This CDR3 is 17 amino acids long. CDR1 and CDR2 (germline): LGHNA, YNFKEQ. V shed 0 bases and J shed 2 bases, with 16 bases lying between them. As DNA, the CDR3 is TGTGCCAGCAGCCAAGACGATAACAGGGTGAGGAACTATGGCTACACCTTC. This translates into CASSQDDNRVRNYGYTF.

This clonotype turned up a few times. The V call is TRBV6-6, the J call TRBJ1-4; D is unresolved. CDR1 MNHNY and CDR2 SVGAGI come from the germline V gene (reference sequence). Between the trimmed V and J ends, which lost 0 bases and 8 bases, there was a span of 7 bases. CDR3 length equals 13 residues. The CDR3 nucleotides read TGTGCCAGCAGTTACTCCCATGGGGAAAAACTGTTTTTT. Protein: CASSYSHGEKLFF.

This clonotype was seen more than once but under ten times. This chain links TRBV29-1 with TRBJ1-2; 9 positions match TRBD1. Germline assignment: CDR1 SQVTM and CDR2 ANQGSEA. This CDR3 is built from 13 residues. J lost 0 bases, V lost 6 bases, and 2 bases had no gene match. CDR3 residues: CSVGTGSNYGYTF. The CDR3 bases are TGCAGCGTGGGGACAGGGTCTAACTATGGCTACACCTTC.

The chain employs TRBV3-1 and TRBJ2-2, with D maybe TRBD2 (5 bases). The CDR3 loop spans 13 amino acids. CDR1 is LGHDT and CDR2 is YNNKEL in the germline V gene (reference sequence). The V and J ends lost 3 bases and 6 bases respectively, with 8 bases between them. CDR3 in amino acids: CASSHGKAGELFF. The CDR3 region has the DNA TGTGCCAGCAGCCACGGGAAGGCCGGGGAGCTGTTTTTT.

This clonotype has a handful of counts. The chain is built from TRBV4-2 and TRBJ2-5; D remains ambiguous. Germline CDR1 is LGHNA and CDR2 is YNFKEQ. V lost 6 bases and J 2 bases, leaving 19 bases between the germline ends. The CDR3 has 16 amino acids. DNA of the CDR3: TGTGCCAGCAGTTGGGATACCCCCACCTTTCAAGAGACCCAGTACTTC. It encodes CASSWDTPTFQETQYF.

CDR3 bases: TGCAGTGCTCCTCCGGCAGTAAGCTATGGCTACACCTTC. As protein: CSAPPAVSYGYTF. The chain couples TRBV20-1 to TRBJ1-2; D remains ambiguous. Trimming shortened V by 5 bases and J by 4 bases, and 14 bases separated the two germline ends. Germline V gene sequence: CDR1 DFQATT, CDR2 SNEGSKA (reference sequence). The CDR3 sequence is 13 residues long.

In its sample, this clonotype was seen many times. The V gene is TRBV6-5, the J gene TRBJ1-1; no reliable D call. Germline CDR1 is MNHEY and CDR2 is SVGAGI. The CDR3 covers 15 residues. Trimming shortened V by 5 bases and J by 1 base, and 14 bases separated the two germline ends. CDR3 nucleotide sequence: TGTGCCAGCAGTCTACAAGGACGGGCGAACACTGAAGCTTTCTTT. Encoded protein: CASSLQGRANTEAFF.

The rearrangement joins TRBV5-1 to TRBJ1-1; maybe TRBD1 (5 bases). Germline CDR1 and CDR2: SGHRS and YFSETQ. The CDR3 is 15 amino acids. Trimming shortened V by 1 base and J by 2 bases, and 12 bases separated the two germline ends. The CDR3 reads CASSLKGRANTEAFF. DNA for the CDR3: TGCGCCAGCAGCTTGAAGGGCAGGGCCAACACTGAAGCTTTCTTT.